The 11 T cell receptor beta chains reported below all come from one sample, sequenced in a study of response to subunit inactivated influenza vaccine. TCRdb re-analysed the RT-PCR reads in MiXCR, keeping a single row per CDR3 protein. The sample yields 490,000 or so distinct CDR3 sequences, 6% to 9% seen once. The sequenced sample was PBMCs from blood, obtained approximately 25 months after vaccination. These receptor sequences come from a man aged 45 to 75 who received an inactivated influenza vaccine.

A few counts support this clonotype. The chain has TRBV7-9 and TRBJ1-1, with D unresolved. There are 13 residues in the CDR3. Germline V gives CDR1 SEHNR, CDR2 FQNEAQ (reference sequence). With 1 base removed from V and 8 bases from J, the gap between germline ends came to 11 bases. The CDR3 reads CASSLVPLEEAFF. CDR3 DNA sequence: TGTGCCAGCAGCTTAGTCCCCCTGGAGGAAGCTTTCTTT. Drawing the rest from reference TRBV7-9 and TRBJ1-1, the complete variable domain is DTGVSQNPRHKITKRGQNVTFRCDPISEHNRLYWYRQTLGQGPEFLTYFQNEAQLEKSRLLSDRFSAERPKGSFSTLEIQRTEQGDSAMYLCASSLVPLEEAFFGQGTRLTVV.

This clonotype was detected many times. The gene calls are TRBV7-2 and TRBJ1-5; D may be TRBD1 (6 bases). CDR3 length: 16 amino acids. The V end was cut by 3 bases, the J end by 3 bases, with 15 bases between. CDR1 is SGHTA and CDR2 is FQGNSA in the germline V gene. This CDR3 is CASSLEGGGDNQPQHF. The CDR3 coding sequence is TGTGCCAGCAGCTTGGAAGGGGGTGGGGACAATCAGCCCCAGCATTTT.

This clonotype has ten or more counts. This rearrangement joins TRBV5-1 to TRBJ2-1, with D perhaps matching TRBD2 (5 bases). The CDR3 is 15 amino acids. V shed 4 bases and J shed 0 bases, with 11 bases lying between them. Germline lookup yields CDR1 SGHRS and CDR2 YFSETQ. The CDR3 DNA sequence: TGCGCCAGCAGCATCGAGGGAAGCTCCTACAATGAGCAGTTCTTC. It codes for CASSIEGSSYNEQFF.

This clonotype was counted at least ten times. The rearrangement uses TRBV5-1 and TRBJ2-1; a possible D gene is TRBD1 (8 bases). Germline lookup yields CDR1 SGHRS and CDR2 YFSETQ. The CDR3 extends over 14 amino acids. V was clipped by 4 bases and J by 8 bases, with 16 bases between them. CDR3 in amino acids: CASSPGQGGDEQFF. Written as DNA, the CDR3 is TGCGCCAGCAGCCCCGGACAGGGAGGGGATGAGCAGTTCTTC.

In its sample, this clonotype was seen many times. This sequence joins TRBV5-1 and TRBJ2-3, with D possibly matching TRBD1 (5 bases). Per the germline V gene, CDR1 is SGHRS and CDR2 is YFSETQ. The CDR3 extends over 18 amino acids. V lost 1 base to trimming and J lost 0 bases, with 18 bases between them. CDR3 DNA: TGCGCCAGCAGCTTGTTAATGTTAGGGGCTTTGAGCACAGATACGCAGTATTTT. Translated, it gives CASSLLMLGALSTDTQYF.

This clonotype appeared a few times. The rearrangement links TRBV7-2 to TRBJ2-5; 9 bases agree with TRBD1. Losses at the gene ends were 7 bases for V and 0 bases for J; bases not matched to a gene: 9. The CDR3 loop spans 16 amino acids. Germline loops: CDR1 SGHTA, CDR2 FQGNSA. CDR3 protein: CASTPPGQGYQETQYF. DNA of the CDR3: TGTGCCAGCACCCCACCGGGACAGGGCTACCAAGAGACCCAGTACTTC.

This clonotype came up a few times. V is TRBV5-1 and J is TRBJ2-7; 8 bases align to TRBD2. This CDR3 is built from 15 residues. Germline CDR1 is SGHRS and CDR2 is YFSETQ. The V segment lost 1 base and the J segment 1 base; nucleotides outside the gene matches: 4. The CDR3 DNA follows: TGCGCCAGCAGCTTGAACGGGAGGGATTCCTACGAGCAGTACTTC. Residues: CASSLNGRDSYEQYF. Together with reference TRBV5-1 and TRBJ2-7, the CDR3 gives the full variable domain: KAGVTQTPRYLIKTRGQQVTLSCSPISGHRSVSWYQQTPGQGLQFLFEYFSETQRNKGNFPGRFSGRQFSNSRSEMNVSTLELGDSALYLCASSLNGRDSYEQYFGPGTRLTVT.

The J gene is TRBJ1-3, the V gene TRBV10-3; possibly TRBD1 for D (6 bases). The CDR3 is 18 residues long. CDR1 is ENHRY, CDR2 SYGVKD, per germline. V was pared by 0 bases and J by 5 bases, with 20 bases between. CDR3 bases: TGTGCCATCAGTGAGTCGAAGGGACACCTTTCTCATAGAAACACCATATATTTT. This codes for CAISESKGHLSHRNTIYF.

The V call is TRBV5-6, the J call TRBJ1-2; tentatively, D is TRBD1 (6 bases). CDR3 length: 14 residues. The V gene lost 0 bases and the J gene lost 5 bases, with 11 bases spanning the gap. Germline V gene data show CDR1 as SGHDT and CDR2 as YYEEEE. CDR3 amino acids: CASSLGQEIYGYTF. In DNA form, the CDR3 reads TGTGCCAGCAGCTTGGGACAGGAGATTTATGGCTACACCTTC.

This clonotype was detected many times. V gene TRBV3-1 combines with J gene TRBJ2-5; 9 positions agree with TRBD1. There are 14 residues in the CDR3. Per the germline V gene, CDR1 is LGHDT and CDR2 is YNNKEL (reference sequence). Unmatched junction bases numbered 7, after V lost 6 bases and J lost 5 bases. CDR3 coding DNA: TGTGCCAGCAGGTTACAGGGGGCATCGGAGACCCAGTACTTC. It specifies CASRLQGASETQYF.

At least ten counts were recorded for this clonotype. V and J are TRBV28 and TRBJ1-1; D gene unclear. From germline, CDR1 is MDHEN and CDR2 SYDVKM. The CDR3 has 13 residues. With 5 bases removed from V and 8 bases from J, the gap between germline ends came to 15 bases. CDR3 in amino acids: CASSINGPREAFF. CDR3 bases: TGTGCCAGCAGTATAAACGGACCGAGGGAAGCTTTCTTT.